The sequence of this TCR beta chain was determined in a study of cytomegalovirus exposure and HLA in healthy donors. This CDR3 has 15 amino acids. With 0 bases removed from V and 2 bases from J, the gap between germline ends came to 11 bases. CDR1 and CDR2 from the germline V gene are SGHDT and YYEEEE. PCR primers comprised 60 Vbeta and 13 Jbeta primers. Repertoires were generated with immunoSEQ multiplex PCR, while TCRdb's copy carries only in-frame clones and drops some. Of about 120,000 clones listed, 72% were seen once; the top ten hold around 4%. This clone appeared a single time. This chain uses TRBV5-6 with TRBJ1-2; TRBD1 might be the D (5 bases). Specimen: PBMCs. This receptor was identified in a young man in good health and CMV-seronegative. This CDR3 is CASSLVRAPNYGYTF. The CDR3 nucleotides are TGTGCCAGCAGCTTGGTCAGGGCCCCAAACTATGGCTACACCTTC.